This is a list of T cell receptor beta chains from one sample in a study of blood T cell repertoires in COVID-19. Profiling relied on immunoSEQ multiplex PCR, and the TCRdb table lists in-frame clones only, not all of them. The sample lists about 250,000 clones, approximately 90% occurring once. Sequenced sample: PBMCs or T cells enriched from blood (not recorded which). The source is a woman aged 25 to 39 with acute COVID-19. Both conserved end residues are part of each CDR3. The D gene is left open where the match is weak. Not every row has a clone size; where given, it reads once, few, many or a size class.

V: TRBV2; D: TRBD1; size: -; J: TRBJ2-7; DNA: TGTGCCAGCAGTGAGGCTTTGGGGACAGCATCCTACGAGCAGTACTTC; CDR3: CASSEALGTASYEQYF
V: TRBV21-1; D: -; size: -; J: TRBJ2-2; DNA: TGTGCCAGCAGCGCGCGCGGTGTCCTAGCGCGAAACCTCACCGGGGAGCTGTTTTTT; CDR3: CASSARGVLARNLTGELFF
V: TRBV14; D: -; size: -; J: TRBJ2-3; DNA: TGTGCCAGCAGCCAAGCGAGGAGCACAGATACGCAGTATTTT; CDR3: CASSQARSTDTQYF
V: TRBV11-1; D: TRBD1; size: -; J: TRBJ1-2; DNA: TGTGCCAGCAGCCCAGGGGGCAGGGACGATCGTTATGGCTACACCTTC; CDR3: CASSPGGRDDRYGYTF
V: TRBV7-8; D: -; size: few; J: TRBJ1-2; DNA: TGTGCCAGCAGCCAAGGGGTCTCGAAAGGAAACTATGGCTACACCTTC; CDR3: CASSQGVSKGNYGYTF
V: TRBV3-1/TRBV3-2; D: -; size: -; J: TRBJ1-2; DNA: TGTGCCAGCAGCCAAGAGTTAGTCTATGGCTACACCTTC; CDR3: CASSQELVYGYTF
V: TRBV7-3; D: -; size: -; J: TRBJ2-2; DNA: TGTGCCAGCAGCCGAACCCAGGGGTCCGGGGAGCTGTTTTTT; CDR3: CASSRTQGSGELFF
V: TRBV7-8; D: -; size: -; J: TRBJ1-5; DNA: TGTGCCAGCAGCTTAGCGGGCGTGAATCAGCCCCAGCATTTT; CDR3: CASSLAGVNQPQHF
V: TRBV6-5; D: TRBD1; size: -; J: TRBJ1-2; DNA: TGTGCCACCCCCTCGTCCAGGGGGGCAAACTATGGCTACACCTTC; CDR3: CATPSSRGANYGYTF
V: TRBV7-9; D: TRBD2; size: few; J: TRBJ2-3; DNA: TGTGCCAGCAGTCGACTAGCGGCCGACACAGATACGCAGTATTTT; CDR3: CASSRLAADTDTQYF
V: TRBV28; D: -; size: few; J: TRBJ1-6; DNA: TGTGCCAGCAGTTTCGGGGTCTACTATAATTCACCCCTCCACTTT; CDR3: CASSFGVYYNSPLHF
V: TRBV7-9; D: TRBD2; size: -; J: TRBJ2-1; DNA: TGTGCCAGCAGCTTAGTTGGGACTAGCGGGAGTAATGAGCAGTTCTTC; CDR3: CASSLVGTSGSNEQFF
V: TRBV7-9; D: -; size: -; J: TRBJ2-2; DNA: TGTGCCAGCCGAACGGAGGCGGGGGCAAACACCAGGGAGCTGTTTTTT; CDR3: CASRTEAGANTRELFF
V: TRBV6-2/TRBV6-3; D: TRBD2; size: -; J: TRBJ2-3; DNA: TGTGCCAGCAGTCCCAGCGGGAGTGGCGCAGATACGCAGTATTTT; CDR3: CASSPSGSGADTQYF
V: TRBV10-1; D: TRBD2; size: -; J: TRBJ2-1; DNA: TGCGCCAGCCCGGGACTAGCCGATTATCGGGGGAACAATGAGCAGTTCTTC; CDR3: CASPGLADYRGNNEQFF
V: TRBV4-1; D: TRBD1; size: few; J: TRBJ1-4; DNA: TGCGCCAGCAGCCAAACGGGACAGGGGGCGCTACGTGAAAAACTGTTTTTT; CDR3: CASSQTGQGALREKLFF
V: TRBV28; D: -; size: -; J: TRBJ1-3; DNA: TGTGCCAGCAGTGACAACCTCTCTGGAAACACCATATATTTT; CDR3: CASSDNLSGNTIYF
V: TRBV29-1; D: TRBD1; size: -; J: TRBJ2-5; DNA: TGCAGCGTTGACAGGGGGCGGGAGACCCAGTACTTC; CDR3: CSVDRGRETQYF
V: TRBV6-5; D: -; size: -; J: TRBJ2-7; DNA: TGTGCCAGCTCAGACCCCCTCCTGCGGGCCTACGAGCAGTACTTC; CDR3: CASSDPLLRAYEQYF
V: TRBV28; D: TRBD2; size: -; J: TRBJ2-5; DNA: TGTGCCAGCAGTCAAAGCGGGAGCGCGATGTTGGAGACCCAGTACTTC; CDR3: CASSQSGSAMLETQYF
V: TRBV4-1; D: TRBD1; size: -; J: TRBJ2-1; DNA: TGCGCCAGCAGCCAAGACGAGGACAGGGCTGGGAATGAGCAGTTCTTC; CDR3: CASSQDEDRAGNEQFF
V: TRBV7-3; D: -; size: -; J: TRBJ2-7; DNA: TGTGCCAGCAGCTTAACGGGTGCCAGGGGTGCCTACGAGCAGTACTTC; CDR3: CASSLTGARGAYEQYF
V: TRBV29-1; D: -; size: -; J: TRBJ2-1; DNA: TGCAGCGTTGGTAACAATGAGCAGTTCTTC; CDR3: CSVGNNEQFF